Following are 18 T cell receptor beta chains from one sample sequenced in a study of spatial heterogeneity in lung cancer. Which antigens these TCRs recognize remains unknown. MiXCR, applied by TCRdb to the 5' RACE reads, yields one record per CDR3 protein. The sample lists approximately 7,600 distinct CDR3 sequences, 13% to 15% occurring once. General study results and limits: It was found that expanded intratumoral alpha and beta TCR counts tracked tumor mutation counts.

Time point of the sample: sample taken at primary tumor resection. The material was lung tumor tissue, obtained at surgery. These receptors all stem from a female donor with early-stage non-small cell lung cancer.

In this sample, this clonotype turned up many times. A library prepared for alpha chains yielded this beta chain as an off-target read; its size is of little meaning. The genes are TRBV15 and TRBJ2-1; D is unresolved. The CDR3 length is 13 residues. Germline CDR1 reads LNHNV; CDR2 reads YYDKDF (reference sequence). V lost 1 base, J lost 7 bases, and 8 bases lay in between. The CDR3 DNA sequence: TGTGCCACCAGCAGAGGCAGAGTGAATGAGCAGTTCTTC. Translation: CATSRGRVNEQFF.

This clonotype ranks as large. This beta chain was picked up by a library intended for alpha chains and is off target, so its count carries little meaning. The V call is TRBV7-8, the J call TRBJ2-5; D is possibly TRBD1 or TRBD2 (9 bases each). The CDR3 sequence is 16 residues long. Germline V gives CDR1 SGHVS, CDR2 FQNEAQ. The V and J ends lost 6 bases and 5 bases respectively, with 22 bases between them. In nucleotides, the CDR3 is TGTGCCAGCAGGCTAGCGGGACAGGGAGGTCGGGAGACCCAGTACTTC. As protein: CASRLAGQGGRETQYF.

Remarks on this clonotype: Because this beta chain is a stray read in a library intended to capture alpha chains, its abundance should not be given much weight. The chain joins TRBV6-2 or TRBV6-3 to TRBJ2-3; perhaps TRBD2 as D (5 bases). Germline CDR1 reads MNHEY; CDR2 reads SVGEGT. There are 14 residues in the CDR3. V was clipped by 6 bases and J by 4 bases, with 14 bases between them. CDR3 protein: CASRPTSYSDTQYF. The CDR3, as DNA: TGTGCCAGCAGACCAACTAGTTATTCAGATACGCAGTATTTT.

This clonotype was seen many times. The size of this beta chain means little, since it is a stray read in a library made for alpha chains. This chain joins TRBV20-1 and TRBJ2-7; possibly TRBD1 for D (6 bases). The CDR3 has 18 residues. The V end was cut by 0 bases, the J end by 4 bases, with 25 bases between. Germline V gene data show CDR1 as DFQATT and CDR2 as SNEGSKA (reference sequence). CDR3 sequence reads: CSARDHTGKSVRGYEQYF. In DNA, the CDR3 is TGCAGTGCTAGAGATCACACAGGGAAATCAGTAAGGGGATACGAGCAGTACTTC.

The sample holds many counts of this clonotype. This beta chain came through as a stray read in a library set up for alpha chains, and its size says little. The chain uses TRBV20-1 and TRBJ2-5; perhaps D is TRBD1 or TRBD2 (5 bases each). V lost 1 base and J lost 2, with 11 bases in between. Looked up from germline, CDR1 is DFQATT and CDR2 is SNEGSKA (reference sequence). The CDR3 loop spans 14 amino acids. Here the CDR3 DNA reads TGCAGTGCTAGAGTGCCGGGACGACAAGAGACCCAGTACTTC. Amino acid sequence: CSARVPGRQETQYF.

By frequency in the sample, this clonotype is medium-sized (0.01 to 0.1%). This beta chain appears as a stray read in a library generated for alpha chains; its size is not informative. The chain employs TRBV6-1 and TRBJ1-4; perhaps TRBD1 as D (5 bases). V gave up 3 bases and J gave up 0 bases, with 11 bases separating them. CDR1 MNHNS and CDR2 SASEGT come from the germline V gene. The CDR3 is 16 amino acids. The chain's CDR3 is CASSEAGGTTNEKLFF. CDR3 sequence (DNA): TGTGCCAGCAGTGAGGCTGGGGGGACAACTAATGAAAAACTGTTTTTT.

Note on this clonotype: Being off target in a library aimed at alpha chains, this beta chain has a size of little meaning. This rearrangement joins TRBV10-3 to TRBJ2-4, with a possible D match to TRBD2 (6 bases). This CDR3 spans 12 amino acids. Trimming pared 0 bases from V and 10 bases from J, leaving 7 bases between. Germline V lookup: CDR1 ENHRY, CDR2 SYGVKD. CDR3 loop: CAISESGLIQYF. In DNA form, the CDR3 reads TGTGCCATCAGTGAGTCGGGACTGATTCAGTACTTC.

This clonotype was detected many times. Within a library made for alpha chains, this beta chain is off target, and its count is uninformative. This sequence joins TRBV6-1 and TRBJ2-6; 7 bases fit TRBD2. After removal of 8 bases from V and 2 bases from J, the junction contained 6 bases not matched to a gene. The CDR3 totals 15 residues. The germline CDR1 and CDR2 sequences are MNHNS and SASEGT. The CDR3 nucleotides are TGTGCCAGCCACCAGGGAGGGACTGGGGCCAACGTCCTGACTTTC. Translating gives CASHQGGTGANVLTF.

This clonotype has a count of ten or more. This beta chain is off target for a library built for alpha chains, so its abundance means little. The chain joins TRBV7-2 to TRBJ2-5; D tentatively reads TRBD1 or TRBD2 (5 bases each). Germline V gives CDR1 SGHTA, CDR2 FQGNSA. CDR3 length: 14 amino acids. The V gene lost 0 bases and the J gene lost 5 bases, with 10 bases spanning the gap. CDR3 sequence: CASSLAGVGETQYF. Written as DNA, the CDR3 is TGTGCCAGCAGCTTAGCGGGGGTGGGTGAGACCCAGTACTTC.

This clonotype came up many times. For a library built for alpha chains, this beta chain is a stray read; little rests on its size. The chain uses TRBV20-1 and TRBJ2-5; TRBD2 might be the D (6 bases). The CDR3 extends over 11 amino acids. Trimming left V 7 bases short and J 4 bases short, with 10 bases between. CDR1 is DFQATT, CDR2 SNEGSKA, per germline (reference sequence). The CDR3 sequence: CSELARETQYF. The CDR3 bases are TGCAGTGAACTAGCCCGAGAGACCCAGTACTTC.

This clonotype has at least ten counts. Within a library made for alpha chains, this beta chain is off target, and its count is uninformative. The chain has TRBV7-2 and TRBJ2-1, with 8 bases that match TRBD2. Per germline, CDR1 SGHTA and CDR2 FQGNSA. The CDR3 has 17 residues. The V gene end was trimmed by 2 bases and the J gene end by 9 bases; junction bases not matched to a gene: 15. The CDR3 nucleotides are TGTGCCAGCAGCTTATTCCGGGGGACTAGTGTAGTCGGTGAGCAGTTCTTC. This translates into CASSLFRGTSVVGEQFF.

This clonotype was seen at least ten times. With the library built for alpha chains, this beta chain is off target and its frequency is not meaningful. The chain's CDR3 is CASSLAFQGRSEKLFF. CDR3 bases: TGTGCCAGCAGCTTAGCCTTCCAGGGGCGGTCCGAAAAACTGTTTTTT. The rearrangement links TRBV7-8 to TRBJ1-4; maybe TRBD1 (6 bases). This CDR3 region has 16 residues. With 0 bases removed from V and 8 bases from J, the gap between germline ends came to 16 bases. Germline values: CDR1 SGHVS, CDR2 FQNEAQ.

This clonotype is labeled medium-sized. The library was designed around alpha chains, so this beta chain is a stray read whose abundance carries little weight. V is TRBV11-2 and J is TRBJ1-1, with D possibly being TRBD1 (5 bases). Germline CDR1 is SGHAT and CDR2 is FQNNGV. Trimming cost V 0 bases and J 11 bases, with 13 bases left between them. The CDR3 consists of 13 residues. CDR3 nucleotide sequence: TGTGCCAGCAGCTTAGATTGGCAGGGACGGGCTTTCTTT. Its protein product is CASSLDWQGRAFF. The complete variable domain, with remaining parts taken from reference TRBV11-2 and TRBJ1-1, reads EAGVAQSPRYKIIEKRQSVAFWCNPISGHATLYWYQQILGQGPKLLIQFQNNGVVDDSQLPKDRFSAERLKGVDSTLKIQPAKLEDSAVYLCASSLDWQGRAFFGQGTRLTVV.

In its sample, this clonotype was seen many times. Its ends do not fully match the called genes, so a read error is possible. The library was prepared for alpha chains; this beta chain is a stray read, so its frequency means little. This chain links TRBV12-3 or TRBV12-4 with TRBJ2-4, with unresolved D. The length of the CDR3 is 12 residues. CDR3 protein: CASSLAKNIQYF. CDR3 nucleotides: TGTGCCAGCAGTCTAGCCAAAAACATTCAGTACTTC.

As regards this clonotype: Within a library made for alpha chains, this beta chain is off target, and its count is uninformative. This chain joins TRBV5-1 and TRBJ1-2, with TRBD1 identical over 8 bases. Germline V gene lookup returns CDR1 SGHRS and CDR2 YFSETQ. This CDR3 spans 15 amino acids. With V trimmed by 4 bases and J by 0 bases, 5 bases remained unmatched. CDR3 amino acids: CASSTGQGANYGYTF. In DNA, the CDR3 is TGCGCCAGCAGCACAGGACAGGGAGCTAACTATGGCTACACCTTC.

The sample holds one count of this clonotype. This beta chain slipped into a library made for alpha chains as a stray read, so its size is not meaningful. V is TRBV6-1 and J is TRBJ1-4; D is unresolved. Trimming shortened V by 2 bases and J by 8 bases, and 3 bases separated the two germline ends. Germline V gives CDR1 MNHNS, CDR2 SASEGT. The CDR3 has 11 amino acids. Here the CDR3 reads CASSEQEKLFF. Written as DNA, the CDR3 is TGTGCCAGCAGTGAACAGGAAAAACTGTTTTTT.

To note about this clonotype: This beta chain slipped into a library made for alpha chains as a stray read, so its size is not meaningful. The rearrangement joins TRBV11-3 to TRBJ2-2; no reliable D call. Germline CDR1 SGHNT, CDR2 YENEEA. Trimming removed 1 base at V and 3 bases at J, with 6 bases between. The CDR3 loop spans 14 amino acids. The CDR3 nucleotides are TGTGCCAGCAGCTTAGCCACAGACACCGGGGAGCTGTTTTTT. Its protein product is CASSLATDTGELFF. The full variable domain, in which reference TRBV11-3 and TRBJ2-2 provide the parts outside the CDR3, is EAGVVQSPRYKIIEKKQPVAFWCNPISGHNTLYWYLQNLGQGPELLIRYENEEAVDDSQLPKDRFSAERLKGVDSTLKIQPAELGDSAVYLCASSLATDTGELFFGEGSRLTVL.

A note on this clonotype: Because the library targeted alpha chains, this beta chain is an off-target read whose size means little. The chain carries TRBV20-1 and TRBJ1-6, with 8 bases aligning to TRBD1. Germline loops: CDR1 DFQATT, CDR2 SNEGSKA (reference sequence). The CDR3 totals 14 residues. The trim removed 6 bases at V and 9 bases at J, leaving 10 bases unmatched. As DNA, the CDR3 is TGCAGTGCCGCACAGGGGGGCTTTACTTCACCCCTCCACTTT. Translated, it gives CSAAQGGFTSPLHF.